This TCR beta chain is from a study of cytomegalovirus exposure and HLA in healthy donors. Findings and caveats of the study: The study designated about 180 TCR beta chains cytomegalovirus-associated. Later findings reportedly placed an Asian-associated ancestry cluster below the approximately 670-donor mean for N-insertions. As was reported, the HLA-A and HLA-B alleles of most subjects were accurately predicted from TCR beta sequences.

Amplification used 60 Vbeta primers and 13 Jbeta primers. Method: immunoSEQ multiplex PCR; TCRdb's copy keeps in-frame clones and lacks some. The table shows 150,000 to 200,000 clones, with 80% to 85% occurring only once. The ends lost 5 bases at V and 4 bases at J; junction bases unmatched: 8. The CDR3 sequence is 15 residues long. From germline, CDR1 is LNHDA and CDR2 SQIVND (reference sequence). This clone was counted a few times. Antigen: not known. The V call is TRBV19, the J call TRBJ2-3; TRBD1 matches 8 bases. The sequence derives from a woman aged 18-29 years in good health and CMV-seronegative. The source material was PBMCs. In nucleotides, the CDR3 is TGTGCCAGTAGTTTACGGCGACAGGGGCCAGATACGCAGTATTTT. Translated, it gives CASSLRRQGPDTQYF.